A selection of T cell receptor beta chains follows, all from one sample in a study of blood T cell repertoires in COVID-19. Sequenced by immunoSEQ multiplex PCR; TCRdb stores in-frame clones only, minus some. The top ten hold 9.5% to 13% of the sample, which has around 70,000 clones, over 75% seen once. Sequences were obtained from peripheral blood. The receptors originated from a woman under 30 with acute or convalescent COVID-19. CDR3s include the opening cysteine and the closing phenylalanine or tryptophan. A D gene is named only where the DNA matches it firmly. Where a row states a size, it is once, few, many or the class of an expanded clone; other rows omit it.

CDR3aa	CDR3nt	d_gene	v_gene	j_gene	abundance
CASSPDRGHDQPQHF	TGTGCCAGCAGTCCGGACAGGGGGCATGATCAGCCCCAGCATTTT	TRBD1	TRBV6-5	TRBJ1-5	-
CASSLTRDSPLHF	TGTGCCAGCAGCTTGACCCGGGATTCACCCCTCCACTTT	-	TRBV5-4	TRBJ1-6	-
CASRTAYNEQFF	TGTGCCAGCCGTACAGCCTACAATGAGCAGTTCTTC	-	TRBV12-3/TRBV12-4	TRBJ2-1	-
CASSMTGRGNYGYTF	TGTGCCAGTAGTATGACAGGTCGCGGAAACTATGGCTACACCTTC	-	TRBV19	TRBJ1-2	-
CASKSQATSGNTIYF	TGTGCCAGCAAATCCCAAGCCACCTCTGGAAACACCATATATTTT	-	TRBV2	TRBJ1-3	-
CASSWDYSQETQYF	TGCGCCAGCAGCTGGGACTACTCCCAAGAGACCCAGTACTTC	TRBD2	TRBV5-1	TRBJ2-5	-
CASSHGQGNYNEQFF	TGTGCCAGCAGCCACGGGCAGGGGAACTACAATGAGCAGTTCTTC	-	TRBV13	TRBJ2-1	-
CASSSSGQGRNEKLFF	TGTGCCAGCAGTTCTTCCGGACAGGGAAGGAATGAAAAACTGTTTTTT	TRBD1	TRBV28	TRBJ1-4	few
CASRGQKYQPQHF	TGTGCCAGTAGGGGACAGAAATATCAGCCCCAGCATTTT	TRBD1	TRBV19	TRBJ1-5	few
CASSWTGGAADNEKLFF	TGTGCCAGCAGCTGGACAGGGGGGGCGGCTGATAATGAAAAACTGTTTTTT	TRBD1	TRBV5-6	TRBJ1-4	few
CASSFRVAGGPAYNEQFF	TGTGCCAGCAGTTTTCGGGTCGCGGGAGGCCCTGCCTACAATGAGCAGTTCTTC	TRBD2	TRBV27	TRBJ2-1	-
CASSFSYNEQFF	TGTGCCAGCAGCTTTAGCTACAATGAGCAGTTCTTC	-	TRBV9	TRBJ2-1	-
CASSLRQGAGELFF	TGTGCCAGCAGCCTCCGACAGGGTGCCGGGGAGCTGTTTTTT	TRBD1	TRBV7-2	TRBJ2-2	-
CASSLGTSGASSYNEQFF	TGCGCCAGCAGCTTGGGGACTAGCGGGGCTAGCTCCTACAATGAGCAGTTCTTC	TRBD2	TRBV5-1	TRBJ2-1	-
CASSVTENTEAFF	TGTGCCAGTAGTGTGACAGAGAACACTGAAGCTTTCTTT	-	TRBV19	TRBJ1-1	-
CASSSSRAEAFF	TGTGCCAGCAGCTCCAGCAGGGCTGAAGCTTTCTTT	-	TRBV7-9	TRBJ1-1	many
CASSHSGGAIPYEQFF	TGTGCCAGCAGCCATAGCGGGGGGGCCATACCCTATGAGCAGTTCTTC	TRBD2	TRBV4-2	TRBJ2-1	-
CASSQDLPGLGVDTQYF	TGTGCCAGCAGCCAAGATTTACCGGGACTGGGCGTCGATACGCAGTATTTT	-	TRBV4-2	TRBJ2-3	-
CASSYTGSTNEKLFF	TGTGCCAGCTCCTATACAGGGTCAACTAATGAAAAACTGTTTTTT	-	TRBV3-1/TRBV3-2	TRBJ1-4	once
CASSHKGQLQETQYF	TGCGCCAGCAGCCATAAGGGACAGCTCCAAGAGACCCAGTACTTC	TRBD1	TRBV4-1	TRBJ2-5	-
CASSFQGGTEAFF	TGTGCCAGCAGTTTTCAGGGGGGCACTGAAGCTTTCTTT	TRBD1	TRBV12-3/TRBV12-4	TRBJ1-1	-